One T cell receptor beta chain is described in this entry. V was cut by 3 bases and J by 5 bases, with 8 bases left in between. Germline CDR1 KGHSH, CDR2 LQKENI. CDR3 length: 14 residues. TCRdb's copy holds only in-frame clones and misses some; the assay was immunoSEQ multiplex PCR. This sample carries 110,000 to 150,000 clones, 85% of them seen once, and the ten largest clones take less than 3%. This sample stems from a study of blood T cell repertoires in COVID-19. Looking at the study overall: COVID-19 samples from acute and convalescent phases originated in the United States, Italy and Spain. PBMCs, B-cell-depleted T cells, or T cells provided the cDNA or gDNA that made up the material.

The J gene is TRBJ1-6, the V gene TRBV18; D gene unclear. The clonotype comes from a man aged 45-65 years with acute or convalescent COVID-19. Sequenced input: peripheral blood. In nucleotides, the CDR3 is TGTGCCAGCTCACCCGGTGGAGATAATTCACCCCTCCACTTT. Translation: CASSPGGDNSPLHF.